The 2 T cell receptor beta chains below all came from one sample that was sequenced in a study of blood T cell repertoires in COVID-19 (dated by TCRdb to about 2020). Library preparation used the immunoSEQ multiplex PCR assay. The immuneACCESS repertoire file appears here via TCRdb, limited to in-frame rearrangements. These files lack a portion of the clones; in checked studies, under half of the deficit traces to unresolved V genes, and the cause of the others is not known. Counted in this sample were fewer than 300,000 clones; more than 65% of them appeared once. Of the sample, less than 4% falls within the top ten clones. The specimen sequenced was peripheral blood. The source of these receptors is a woman aged 18-29 years with acute or convalescent COVID-19.

This clone was detected only once. Compared with germline, one end of the junction differs, possibly owing to a read error. The chain is built from TRBV6-5 and TRBJ1-6, with 7 bases that match TRBD1. Germline CDR1 MNHEY, CDR2 SVGAGI. The CDR3 sequence is 14 residues long. This CDR3 reads CAGSPDRINSPLHF. The CDR3 region has the DNA TGTGCCGGCAGTCCGGACAGGATCAATTCACCCCTCCACTTT.

The chain is built from TRBV7-9 and TRBJ2-7; 7 nucleotides align to TRBD2. From germline, CDR1 is SEHNR and CDR2 FQNEAQ (reference sequence). J was trimmed by 4 bases and V by 0 bases; bases with no gene match: 6. CDR3 length equals 15 residues. The CDR3 DNA sequence: TGTGCCAGCAGCTTAGCGACAGCGGGACTTTACGAGCAGTACTTC. It yields the protein CASSLATAGLYEQYF.